Listed here are 11 T cell receptor beta chains from one sample, sequenced in a study of T cells in Graves' hyperthyroidism and ophthalmopathy. RNA transcripts yielded amplified TCR beta CDR3 regions. The HTBI primer set was used in a first-round RT-PCR of the TCR CDR3. MiXCR, applied by TCRdb to the multiplex PCR reads, yields one record per CDR3 protein. This table holds over 450,000 distinct CDR3 sequences, over 15% found once. The sample taken for sequencing was blood. The receptors stem from a woman aged 18-30 years with Graves' ophthalmopathy.

A note on this clonotype: A clone one base away is much larger, so this may be a read error. The rearrangement uses TRBV5-1 and TRBJ2-5, with 10 nucleotides matching TRBD2. The CDR3 length is 15 residues. CDR1 and CDR2 (germline): SGHRS, YFSETQ. CDR3 in amino acids: CVSSLPAGGQETQYF. The CDR3 DNA reads as TGCGTCAGCAGCTTGCCAGCGGGGGGGCAAGAGACCCAGTACTTC. Together with reference TRBV5-1 and TRBJ2-5, the CDR3 gives the full variable domain: KAGVTQTPRYLIKTRGQQVTLSCSPISGHRSVSWYQQTPGQGLQFLFEYFSETQRNKGNFPGRFSGRQFSNSRSEMNVSTLELGDSALYLCVSSLPAGGQETQYFGPGTRLLVL.

The sample holds a few counts of this clonotype. The rearrangement links TRBV2 to TRBJ2-1; TRBD2 agrees at 11 bases. Trimming cost V 4 bases and J 12 bases; bases outside gene matches: 5. Germline CDR1 reads SNHLY; CDR2 reads FYNNEI. The CDR3 is 13 residues long. The CDR3 DNA follows: TGTGCCAGCAGTGCCGGGACTAGCGGACGGCAGTTCTTC. This encodes CASSAGTSGRQFF.

This clonotype was picked up a small number of times. The chain joins TRBV20-1 to TRBJ1-2; 9 bases are a match to TRBD1. Germline CDR1 reads DFQATT; CDR2 reads SNEGSKA (reference sequence). J lost 8 bases, V lost 1 base, and 14 bases had no gene match. The CDR3 has 16 amino acids. Written as DNA, the CDR3 is TGCAGTGCTAGAGTAGCCGGGACAGGGAATCGAGGAGGCTACACCTTC. This codes for CSARVAGTGNRGGYTF.

About this clonotype itself: One junction end does not reproduce the germline sequence, and a read error may be involved. This chain links TRBV7-3 with TRBJ2-3; 10 nucleotides agree with TRBD2. This CDR3 has 17 amino acids. The germline V gene encodes CDR1 SGHTA and CDR2 FQGTGA. The CDR3 reads CASSLGPLAGAGDTQYF. CDR3 nucleotides: TGCGCCAGCAGCCTCGGCCCTCTAGCGGGGGCGGGAGATACGCAGTATTTT.

Concerning this clonotype itself: Just one base apart from a much larger clone, this may be a read error. The gene calls are TRBV27 and TRBJ2-5, with 7 bases matching TRBD1. Germline V gene data show CDR1 as MNHEY and CDR2 as SMNVEV (reference sequence). The CDR3 sequence is 12 residues long. CDR3: CVTADREETQYF. CDR3 DNA sequence: TGTGTCACCGCCGACAGGGAAGAGACCCAGTACTTC.

This clonotype was counted at least ten times. This sequence joins TRBV12-3 or TRBV12-4 and TRBJ2-1, with TRBD2 matching 7 bases. V shed 5 bases and J 4 bases; nucleotides not matched to a gene: 8. There are 15 residues in the CDR3. The CDR3 bases are TGTGCCAGCAGTCCCCACGGGGGGTCTTACAATGAGCAGTTCTTC. It is translated as CASSPHGGSYNEQFF.

This clonotype was recorded many times. The chain joins TRBV7-2 to TRBJ1-1; D is ambiguous. Trimming shortened V by 2 bases and J by 0 bases, and 10 bases separated the two germline ends. CDR1 SGHTA and CDR2 FQGNSA come from the germline V gene. CDR3 length equals 15 residues. The CDR3 region is CASSLNLVMNTEAFF. The CDR3 DNA follows: TGTGCCAGCAGCTTAAACCTAGTCATGAACACTGAAGCTTTCTTT.

This clonotype was counted at least ten times. This rearrangement joins TRBV6-1 to TRBJ1-5; D may be TRBD1 (5 bases). Trimming cost V 6 bases and J 7 bases, with 13 bases left between them. The CDR3 sequence is 13 residues long. Germline CDR1 MNHNS, CDR2 SASEGT. The CDR3 reads CASSFRDLQPQHF. Written as DNA, the CDR3 is TGTGCCAGCAGCTTCAGGGACCTGCAGCCCCAGCATTTT.

The V gene is TRBV10-3, the J gene TRBJ2-1, with 9 bases identical to TRBD2. The CDR3 has 14 amino acids. The ends lost 8 bases at V and 6 bases at J; junction bases unmatched: 8. From germline, CDR1 is ENHRY and CDR2 SYGVKD. The CDR3 DNA reads TGTGCCATCGCTGGCGGGGGGGCCATCAATGAGCAGTTCTTC. This gives the protein CAIAGGGAINEQFF.

The chain uses TRBV12-3 or TRBV12-4 and TRBJ2-7, with a tentative D call TRBD1 (5 bases). CDR3 length: 14 amino acids. V was clipped by 1 base and J by 0 bases, with 7 bases between them. The CDR3 nucleotides are TGTGCCAGCAGTTTAGGCGACAGCTCCTACGAGCAGTACTTC. Translating it yields CASSLGDSSYEQYF.

Many counts were recorded for this clonotype. CDR3 protein: CASRQTSGTYEQYF. The CDR3 DNA follows: TGTGCCAGCAGGCAGACTAGCGGTACCTACGAGCAGTACTTC. The rearrangement joins TRBV6-2 or TRBV6-3 to TRBJ2-7; 9 positions match TRBD2. The V gene end was trimmed by 6 bases and the J gene end by 2 bases; junction bases not matched to a gene: 5. This CDR3 spans 14 amino acids. CDR1 and CDR2 from the germline V gene are MNHEY and SVGEGT.